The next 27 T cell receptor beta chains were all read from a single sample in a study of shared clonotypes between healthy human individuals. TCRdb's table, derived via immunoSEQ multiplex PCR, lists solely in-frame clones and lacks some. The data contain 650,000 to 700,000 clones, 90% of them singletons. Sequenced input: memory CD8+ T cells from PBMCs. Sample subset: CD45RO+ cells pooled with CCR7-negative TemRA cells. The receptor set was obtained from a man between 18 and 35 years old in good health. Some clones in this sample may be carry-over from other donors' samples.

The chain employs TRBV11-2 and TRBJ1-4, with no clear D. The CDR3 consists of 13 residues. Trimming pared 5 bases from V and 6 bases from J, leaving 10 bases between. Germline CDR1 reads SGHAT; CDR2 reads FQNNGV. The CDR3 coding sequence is TGTGCCAGCAGCAGGCGCTCGGATGAAAAACTGTTTTTT. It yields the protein CASSRRSDEKLFF.

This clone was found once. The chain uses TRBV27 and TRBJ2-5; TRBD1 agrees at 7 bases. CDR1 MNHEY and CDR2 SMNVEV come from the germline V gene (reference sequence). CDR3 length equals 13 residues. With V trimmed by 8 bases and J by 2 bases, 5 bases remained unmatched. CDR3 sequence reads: CASVPRGQETQYF. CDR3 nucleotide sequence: TGTGCCAGCGTCCCCAGGGGGCAAGAGACCCAGTACTTC.

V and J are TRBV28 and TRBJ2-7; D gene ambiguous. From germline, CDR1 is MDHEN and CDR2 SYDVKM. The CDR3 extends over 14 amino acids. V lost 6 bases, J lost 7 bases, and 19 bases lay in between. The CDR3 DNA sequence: TGTGCCAGCAGCTCCGGGCTGAGGCTATGGGAGCAGTACTTC. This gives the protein CASSSGLRLWEQYF.

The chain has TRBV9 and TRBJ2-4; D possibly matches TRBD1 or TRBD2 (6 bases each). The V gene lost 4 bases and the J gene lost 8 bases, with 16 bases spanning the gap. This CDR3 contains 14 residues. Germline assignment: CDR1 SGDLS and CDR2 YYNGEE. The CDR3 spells CASSPPQGGYIQYF. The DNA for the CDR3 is TGTGCCAGCAGCCCACCCCAAGGGGGGTACATTCAGTACTTC.

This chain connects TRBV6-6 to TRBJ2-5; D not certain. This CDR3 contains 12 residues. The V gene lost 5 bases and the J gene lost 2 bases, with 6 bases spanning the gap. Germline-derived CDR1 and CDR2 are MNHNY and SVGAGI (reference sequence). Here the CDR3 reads CASSVAQETQYF. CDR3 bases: TGTGCCAGCAGTGTAGCACAAGAGACCCAGTACTTC.

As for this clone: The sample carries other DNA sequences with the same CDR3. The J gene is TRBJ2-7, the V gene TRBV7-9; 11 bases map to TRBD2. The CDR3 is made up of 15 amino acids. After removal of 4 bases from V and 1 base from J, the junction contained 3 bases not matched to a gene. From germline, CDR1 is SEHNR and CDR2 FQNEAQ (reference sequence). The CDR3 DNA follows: TGTGCCAGCAGCTCGGGGACTAGCGGATCCTACGAGCAGTACTTC. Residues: CASSSGTSGSYEQYF.

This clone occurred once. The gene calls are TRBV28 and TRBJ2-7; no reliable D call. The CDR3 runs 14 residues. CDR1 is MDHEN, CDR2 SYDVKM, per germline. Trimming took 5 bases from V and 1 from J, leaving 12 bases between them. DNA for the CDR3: TGTGCCAGCAGTCCACCGACGGATTCCTACGAGCAGTACTTC. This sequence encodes CASSPPTDSYEQYF.

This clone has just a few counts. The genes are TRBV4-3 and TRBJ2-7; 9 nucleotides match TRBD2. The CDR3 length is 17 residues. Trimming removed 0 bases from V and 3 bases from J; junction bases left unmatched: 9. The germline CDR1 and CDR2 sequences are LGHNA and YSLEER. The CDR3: CASSQDYTAGGIYEQYF. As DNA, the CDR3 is TGCGCCAGCAGCCAAGATTATACGGCGGGAGGGATCTACGAGCAGTACTTC.

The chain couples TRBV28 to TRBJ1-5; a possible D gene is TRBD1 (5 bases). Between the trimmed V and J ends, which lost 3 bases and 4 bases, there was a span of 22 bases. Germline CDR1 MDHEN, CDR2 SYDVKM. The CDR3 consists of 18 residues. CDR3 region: CASSFLRGVSGKNQPQHF. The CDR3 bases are TGTGCCAGCAGTTTCCTCCGGGGAGTCTCAGGGAAGAATCAGCCCCAGCATTTT.

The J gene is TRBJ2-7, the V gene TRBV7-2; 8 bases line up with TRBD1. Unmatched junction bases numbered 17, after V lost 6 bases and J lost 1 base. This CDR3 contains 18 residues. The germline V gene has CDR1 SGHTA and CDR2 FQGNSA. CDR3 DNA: TGTGCCAGCAGTCTCACTCGACAGGGGAAGAAAAAATCCTACGAGCAGTACTTC. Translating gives CASSLTRQGKKKSYEQYF.

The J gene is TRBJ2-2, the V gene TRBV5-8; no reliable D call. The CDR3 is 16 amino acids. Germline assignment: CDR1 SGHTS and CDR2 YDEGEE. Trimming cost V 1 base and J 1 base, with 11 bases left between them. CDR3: CASSLIGQRNTGELFF. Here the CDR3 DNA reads TGTGCCAGCAGCTTGATCGGGCAGAGGAACACCGGGGAGCTGTTTTTT.

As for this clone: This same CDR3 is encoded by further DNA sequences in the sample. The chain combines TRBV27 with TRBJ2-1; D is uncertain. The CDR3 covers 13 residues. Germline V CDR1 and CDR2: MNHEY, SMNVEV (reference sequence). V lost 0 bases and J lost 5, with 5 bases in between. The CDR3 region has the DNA TGTGCCAGCAGTTTATCGGGTAACAATGAGCAGTTCTTC. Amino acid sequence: CASSLSGNNEQFF.

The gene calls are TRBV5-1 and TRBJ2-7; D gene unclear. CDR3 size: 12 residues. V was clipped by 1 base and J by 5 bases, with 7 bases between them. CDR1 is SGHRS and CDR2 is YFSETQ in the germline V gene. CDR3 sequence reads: CASSLTRNEQYF. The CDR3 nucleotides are TGCGCCAGCAGCTTGACCAGAAACGAGCAGTACTTC.

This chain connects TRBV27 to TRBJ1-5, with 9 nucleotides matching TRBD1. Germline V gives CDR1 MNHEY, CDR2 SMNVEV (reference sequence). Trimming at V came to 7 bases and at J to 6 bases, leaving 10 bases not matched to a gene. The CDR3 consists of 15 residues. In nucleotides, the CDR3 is TGTGCCAGCAAGGAACGGGGACAGGGCGGTCAGCCCCAGCATTTT. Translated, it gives CASKERGQGGQPQHF.

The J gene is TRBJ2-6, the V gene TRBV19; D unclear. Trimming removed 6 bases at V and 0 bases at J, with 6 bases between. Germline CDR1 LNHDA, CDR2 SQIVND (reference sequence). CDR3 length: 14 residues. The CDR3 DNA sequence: TGTGCCAGTAGAAGGGTCTCTGGGGCCAACGTCCTGACTTTC. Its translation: CASRRVSGANVLTF.

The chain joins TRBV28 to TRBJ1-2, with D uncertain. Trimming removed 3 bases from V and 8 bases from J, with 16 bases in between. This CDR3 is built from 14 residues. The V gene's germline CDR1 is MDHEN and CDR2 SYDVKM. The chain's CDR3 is CASSFSALGLGYTF. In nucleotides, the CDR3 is TGTGCCAGCAGTTTTTCCGCTCTTGGTTTGGGCTACACCTTC.

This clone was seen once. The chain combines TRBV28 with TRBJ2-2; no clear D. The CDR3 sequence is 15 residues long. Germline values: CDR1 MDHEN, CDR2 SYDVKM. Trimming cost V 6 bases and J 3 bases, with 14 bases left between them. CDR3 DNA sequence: TGTGCCAGCAGCCCTTTAAGAGACTACACCGGGGAGCTGTTTTTT. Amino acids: CASSPLRDYTGELFF.

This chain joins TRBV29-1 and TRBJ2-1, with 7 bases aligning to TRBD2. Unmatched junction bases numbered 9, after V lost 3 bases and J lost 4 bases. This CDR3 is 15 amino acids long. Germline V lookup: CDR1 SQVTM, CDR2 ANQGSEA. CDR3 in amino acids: CSVDLLAGNYNEQFF. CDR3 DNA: TGCAGCGTTGATCTATTAGCGGGCAATTACAATGAGCAGTTCTTC.

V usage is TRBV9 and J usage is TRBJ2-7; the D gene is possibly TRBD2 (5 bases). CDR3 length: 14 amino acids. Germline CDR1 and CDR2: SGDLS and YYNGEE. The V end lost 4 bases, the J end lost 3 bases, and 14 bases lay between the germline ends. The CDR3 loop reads CASSPWTGNYEQYF. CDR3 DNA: TGTGCCAGCAGCCCGTGGACTGGGAACTACGAGCAGTACTTC.

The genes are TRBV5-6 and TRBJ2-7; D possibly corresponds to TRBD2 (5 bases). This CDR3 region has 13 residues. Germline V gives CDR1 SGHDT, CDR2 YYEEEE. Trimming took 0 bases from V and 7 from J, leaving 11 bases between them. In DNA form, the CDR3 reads TGTGCCAGCAGCTTGGAAGGAGGTGGTGAGCAGTACTTC. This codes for CASSLEGGGEQYF.

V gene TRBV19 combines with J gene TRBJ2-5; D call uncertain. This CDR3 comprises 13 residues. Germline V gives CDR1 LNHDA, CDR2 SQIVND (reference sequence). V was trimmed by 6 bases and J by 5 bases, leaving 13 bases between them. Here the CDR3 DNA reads TGTGCCAGTAGACCGACACTTTGGGAGACCCAGTACTTC. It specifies CASRPTLWETQYF.

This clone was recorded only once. CDR3 sequence: CSVIPSGTGELFF. CDR3 nucleotide sequence: TGCAGCGTTATTCCTTCTGGGACCGGGGAGCTGTTTTTT. V usage is TRBV29-1 and J usage is TRBJ2-2; D not resolved. The length of the CDR3 is 13 residues. Trimming left V 5 bases short and J 5 bases short, with 12 bases between. Germline CDR1 reads SQVTM; CDR2 reads ANQGSEA.

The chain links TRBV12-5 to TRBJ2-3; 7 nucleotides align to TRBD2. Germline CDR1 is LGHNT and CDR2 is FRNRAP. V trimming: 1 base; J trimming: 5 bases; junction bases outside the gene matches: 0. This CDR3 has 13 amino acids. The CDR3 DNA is TGTGCTAGTGGTTTGGCGGGGGGAGATACGCAGTATTTT. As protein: CASGLAGGDTQYF.

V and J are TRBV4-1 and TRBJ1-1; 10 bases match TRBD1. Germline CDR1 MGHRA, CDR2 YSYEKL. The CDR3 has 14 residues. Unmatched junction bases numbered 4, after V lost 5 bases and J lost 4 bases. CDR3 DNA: TGCGCCAGCAGCTTATGGACAGGGGGCACTGAAGCTTTCTTT. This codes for CASSLWTGGTEAFF.

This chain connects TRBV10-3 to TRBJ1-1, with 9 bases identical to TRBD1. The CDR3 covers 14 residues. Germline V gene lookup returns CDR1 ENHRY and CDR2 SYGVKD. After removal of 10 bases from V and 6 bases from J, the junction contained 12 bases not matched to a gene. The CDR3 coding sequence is TGTGCCACCAGGACAGGGGTATCCAATCCTGAAGCTTTCTTT. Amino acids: CATRTGVSNPEAFF.

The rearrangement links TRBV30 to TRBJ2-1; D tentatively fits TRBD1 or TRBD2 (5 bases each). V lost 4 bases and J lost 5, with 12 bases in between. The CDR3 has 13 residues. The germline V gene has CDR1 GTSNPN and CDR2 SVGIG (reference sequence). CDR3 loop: CAWTGDGNNEQFF. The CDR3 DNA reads TGTGCCTGGACTGGGGACGGAAACAATGAGCAGTTCTTC.

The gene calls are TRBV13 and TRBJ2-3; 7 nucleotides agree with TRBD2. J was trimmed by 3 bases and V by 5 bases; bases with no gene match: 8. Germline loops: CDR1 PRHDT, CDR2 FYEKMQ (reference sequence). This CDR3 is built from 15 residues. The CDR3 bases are TGTGCCAGCAGCCCAAGCGGAGCGGGGACAGATACGCAGTATTTT. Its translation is CASSPSGAGTDTQYF.